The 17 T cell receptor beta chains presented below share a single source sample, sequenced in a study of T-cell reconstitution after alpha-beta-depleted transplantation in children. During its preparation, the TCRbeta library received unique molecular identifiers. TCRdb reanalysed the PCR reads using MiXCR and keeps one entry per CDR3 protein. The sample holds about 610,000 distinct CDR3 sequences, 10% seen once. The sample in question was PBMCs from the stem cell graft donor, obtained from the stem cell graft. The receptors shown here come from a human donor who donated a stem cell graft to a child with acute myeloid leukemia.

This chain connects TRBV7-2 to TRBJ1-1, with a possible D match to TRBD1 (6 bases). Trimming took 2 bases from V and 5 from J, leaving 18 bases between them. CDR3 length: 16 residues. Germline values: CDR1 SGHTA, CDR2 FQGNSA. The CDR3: CASSLLRGGGSTEAFF. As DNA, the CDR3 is TGTGCCAGCAGCTTATTAAGGGGAGGGGGTTCGACTGAAGCTTTCTTT.

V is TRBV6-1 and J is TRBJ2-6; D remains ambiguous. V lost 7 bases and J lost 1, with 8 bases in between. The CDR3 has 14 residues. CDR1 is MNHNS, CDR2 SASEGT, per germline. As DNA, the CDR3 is TGTGCCAGCACCGGACGATCTGGGGCCAACGTCCTGACTTTC. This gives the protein CASTGRSGANVLTF.

The CDR3 spells CASSFAEGEQYF. Written as DNA, the CDR3 is TGTGCCAGCAGCTTTGCAGAGGGCGAGCAGTACTTC. The chain employs TRBV7-2 and TRBJ2-7; the D gene is possibly TRBD2 (5 bases). Trimming stripped 3 bases from V and 6 bases from J, with 9 bases between. The CDR3 totals 12 residues. Looked up from germline, CDR1 is SGHTA and CDR2 is FQGNSA.

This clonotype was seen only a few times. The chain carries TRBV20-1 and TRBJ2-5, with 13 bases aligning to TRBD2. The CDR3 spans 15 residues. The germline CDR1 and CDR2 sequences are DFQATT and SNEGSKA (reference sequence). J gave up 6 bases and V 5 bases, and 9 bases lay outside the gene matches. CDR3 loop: CSARKLAGGPKTQYF. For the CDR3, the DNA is TGCAGTGCTCGGAAACTAGCGGGAGGGCCTAAGACCCAGTACTTC.

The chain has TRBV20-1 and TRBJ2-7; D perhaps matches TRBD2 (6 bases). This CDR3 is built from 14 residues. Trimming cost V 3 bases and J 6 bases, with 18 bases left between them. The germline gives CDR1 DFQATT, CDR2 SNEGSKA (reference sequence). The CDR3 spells CSASGGFGHGEQYF. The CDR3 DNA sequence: TGCAGTGCTAGTGGGGGGTTTGGGCATGGCGAGCAGTACTTC.

The CDR3 spells CSASLVGLGYNEQFF. CDR3 DNA sequence: TGCAGTGCTAGCCTAGTGGGACTGGGTTACAATGAGCAGTTCTTC. This chain joins TRBV20-1 and TRBJ2-1; tentative D call: TRBD2 (6 bases). With 3 bases removed from V and 4 bases from J, the gap between germline ends came to 16 bases. Germline V gene lookup returns CDR1 DFQATT and CDR2 SNEGSKA (reference sequence). The CDR3 has 15 amino acids.

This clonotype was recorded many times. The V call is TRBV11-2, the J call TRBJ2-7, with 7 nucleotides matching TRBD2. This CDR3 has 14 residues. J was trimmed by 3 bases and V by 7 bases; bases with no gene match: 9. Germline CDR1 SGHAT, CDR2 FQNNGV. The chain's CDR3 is CASTPAGGSYEQYF. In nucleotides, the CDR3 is TGTGCCAGCACACCAGCCGGGGGGAGCTACGAGCAGTACTTC. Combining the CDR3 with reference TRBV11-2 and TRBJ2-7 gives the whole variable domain EAGVAQSPRYKIIEKRQSVAFWCNPISGHATLYWYQQILGQGPKLLIQFQNNGVVDDSQLPKDRFSAERLKGVDSTLKIQPAKLEDSAVYLCASTPAGGSYEQYFGPGTRLTVT.

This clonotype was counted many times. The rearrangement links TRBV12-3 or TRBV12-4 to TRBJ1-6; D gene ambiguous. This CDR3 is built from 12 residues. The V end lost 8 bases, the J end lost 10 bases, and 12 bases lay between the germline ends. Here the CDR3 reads CASAPDRSPLHF. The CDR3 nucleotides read TGTGCCAGCGCCCCAGATCGCTCACCCCTCCACTTT.

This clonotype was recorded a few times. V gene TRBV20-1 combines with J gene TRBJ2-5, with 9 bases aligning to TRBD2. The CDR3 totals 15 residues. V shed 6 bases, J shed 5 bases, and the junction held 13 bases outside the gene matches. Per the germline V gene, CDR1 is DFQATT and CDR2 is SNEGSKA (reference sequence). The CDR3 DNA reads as TGCAGTGCAACACCGTTAGCGGGAGTATGGGAGACCCAGTACTTC. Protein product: CSATPLAGVWETQYF.

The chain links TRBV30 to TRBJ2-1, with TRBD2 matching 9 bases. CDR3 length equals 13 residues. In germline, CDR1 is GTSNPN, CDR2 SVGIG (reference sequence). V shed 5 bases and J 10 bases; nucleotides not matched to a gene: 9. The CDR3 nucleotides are TGTGCCTGGGGCCTAGCGGGAATATCGGAGCAGTTCTTC. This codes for CAWGLAGISEQFF.

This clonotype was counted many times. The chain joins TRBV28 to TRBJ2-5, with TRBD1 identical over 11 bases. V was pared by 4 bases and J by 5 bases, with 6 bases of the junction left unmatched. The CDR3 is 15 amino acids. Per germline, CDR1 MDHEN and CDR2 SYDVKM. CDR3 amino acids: CASSSPGQGGETQYF. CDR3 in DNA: TGTGCCAGCAGTTCCCCGGGACAGGGGGGGGAGACCCAGTACTTC.

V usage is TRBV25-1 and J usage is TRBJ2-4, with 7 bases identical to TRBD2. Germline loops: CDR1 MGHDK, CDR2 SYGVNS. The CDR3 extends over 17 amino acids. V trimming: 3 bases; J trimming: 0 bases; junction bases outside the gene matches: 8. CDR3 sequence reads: CASSDPSSGLAKNIQYF. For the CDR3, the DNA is TGTGCCAGCAGTGATCCTTCTAGCGGACTAGCCAAAAACATTCAGTACTTC.

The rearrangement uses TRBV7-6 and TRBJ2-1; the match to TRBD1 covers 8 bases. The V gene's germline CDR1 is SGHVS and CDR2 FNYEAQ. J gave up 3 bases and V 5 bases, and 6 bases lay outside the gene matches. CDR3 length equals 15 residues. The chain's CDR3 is CASSPTGGIYNEQFF. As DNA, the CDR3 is TGTGCCAGCAGCCCTACAGGGGGAATCTACAATGAGCAGTTCTTC.

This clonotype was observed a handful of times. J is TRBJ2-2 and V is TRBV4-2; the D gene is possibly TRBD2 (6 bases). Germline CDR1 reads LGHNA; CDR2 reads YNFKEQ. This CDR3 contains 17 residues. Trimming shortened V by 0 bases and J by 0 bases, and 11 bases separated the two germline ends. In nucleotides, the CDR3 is TGTGCCAGCAGCCAAGAATTCAGGGAGGCGAACACCGGGGAGCTGTTTTTT. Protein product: CASSQEFREANTGELFF.

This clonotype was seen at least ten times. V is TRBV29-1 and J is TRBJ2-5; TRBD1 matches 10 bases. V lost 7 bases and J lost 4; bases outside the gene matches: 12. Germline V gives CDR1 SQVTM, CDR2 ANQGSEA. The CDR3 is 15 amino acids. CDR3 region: CSAEDRGRFIETQYF. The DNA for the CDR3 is TGCAGCGCCGAAGACAGGGGGCGATTCATAGAGACCCAGTACTTC.

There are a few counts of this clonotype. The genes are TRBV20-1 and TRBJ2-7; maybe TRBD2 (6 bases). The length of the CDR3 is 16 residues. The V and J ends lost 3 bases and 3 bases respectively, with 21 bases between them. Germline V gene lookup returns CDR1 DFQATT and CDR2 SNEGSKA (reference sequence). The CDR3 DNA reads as TGCAGTGCTAGCGGGGGACCAGGTTTTTTACGCTACGAGCAGTACTTC. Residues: CSASGGPGFLRYEQYF.

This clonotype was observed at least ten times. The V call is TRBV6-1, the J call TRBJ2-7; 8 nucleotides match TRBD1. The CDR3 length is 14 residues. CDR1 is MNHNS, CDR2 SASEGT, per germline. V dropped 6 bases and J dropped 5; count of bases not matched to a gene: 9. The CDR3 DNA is TGTGCCAGCAGACCCCAGGGGGCGATGAACGAGCAGTACTTC. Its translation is CASRPQGAMNEQYF.